This section outlines one T cell receptor (beta chain) sequence together with its context. This sample is part of a study of human T cells and chemical hapten exposure. Study summary: An area of 2 cm by roughly 2.2 cm on upper inner arm skin received 2% DPC for sensitization.

This CDR3 is built from 13 residues. The germline CDR1 and CDR2 sequences are DFQATT and SNEGSKA (reference sequence). V was clipped by 4 bases and J by 6 bases; unmatched bases: 7. Time point denoted: patch test 1, 2 weeks after DPC sensitization. Treatment meaning: therapeutic diphenylcyclopropenone sensitization with weekly scalp DPC. TCRdb recomputed calls from the RACE reads with MiXCR, one row per CDR3 protein. Altogether about 80,000 distinct CDR3 sequences are present, around 10% being singletons, with the ten largest covering approximately 1.5%. The chain is built from TRBV20-1 and TRBJ2-3; 7 nucleotides match TRBD2. Sample: whole blood, taken in connection with sensitization to the hapten diphenylcyclopropenone (DPC). The source is a woman aged 50 to 60 with alopecia areata. Some clones in this sample may be carry-over from other donors' samples. CDR3: CSATGGSGDTQYF. The DNA of the CDR3 is TGCAGTGCTACCGGCGGGAGTGGGGATACGCAGTATTTT.